A single sample is the source of the 10 T cell receptor beta chains below, sequenced in a study of blood T cell repertoires in COVID-19. Only in-frame clones appear in the TCRdb table, and some are missing; sequencing was by immunoSEQ multiplex PCR. The data contain some 330,000 clones, around 87% of them seen just once; the ten biggest clones take up approximately 1.9%. Input material: PBMCs or T cells enriched from blood (not recorded which). These receptors were collected from a middle-aged man in a cohort exposed to, infected with or recovered from COVID-19 (not recorded which).

The chain joins TRBV19 to TRBJ1-5; D is unclear. Germline CDR1 LNHDA, CDR2 SQIVND (reference sequence). V was trimmed by 1 base and J by 0 bases, leaving 4 bases between them. The CDR3 has 14 residues. The CDR3 sequence is CASSIAVSNQPQHF. The CDR3 bases are TGTGCCAGTAGTATAGCAGTTAGCAATCAGCCCCAGCATTTT.

V gene TRBV5-1 combines with J gene TRBJ1-4; 9 bases align to TRBD1. CDR1 is SGHRS and CDR2 is YFSETQ in the germline V gene. V lost 4 bases, J lost 5 bases, and 3 bases stayed unmatched. The CDR3 covers 14 residues. The CDR3 here is CASSPDRGNEKLFF. The DNA for the CDR3 is TGCGCCAGCAGCCCCGACAGGGGGAATGAAAAACTGTTTTTT.

This clone was counted once. V and J are TRBV11-2 and TRBJ2-7; TRBD2 agrees at 13 bases. The germline V gene encodes CDR1 SGHAT and CDR2 FQNNGV. This CDR3 is built from 17 residues. V was pared by 2 bases and J by 4 bases, with 8 bases of the junction left unmatched. For the CDR3, the DNA is TGTGCCAGCAGCTTACTACTAGCGGGAGGGCCGGGGTACGAGCAGTACTTC. Protein sequence: CASSLLLAGGPGYEQYF.

This clone was counted at least ten times. The chain employs TRBV18 and TRBJ2-1; a possible D gene is TRBD2 (6 bases). V gave up 0 bases and J gave up 0 bases, with 9 bases separating them. The CDR3 loop spans 16 amino acids. Germline-derived CDR1 and CDR2 are KGHSH and LQKENI. In nucleotides, the CDR3 is TGTGCCAGCTCACCACCTTGGGACTTCTCCTACAATGAGCAGTTCTTC. Protein product: CASSPPWDFSYNEQFF.

The chain has TRBV7-9 and TRBJ2-2, with TRBD2 matching 11 bases. This CDR3 region has 18 residues. Looked up from germline, CDR1 is SEHNR and CDR2 is FQNEAQ (reference sequence). V lost 5 bases to trimming and J lost 0 bases; unmatched junction nucleotides: 8. The CDR3 here is CASSPGLAEHANTGELFF. The CDR3 DNA follows: TGTGCCAGCAGCCCGGGACTAGCGGAGCACGCGAACACCGGGGAGCTGTTTTTT.

The chain couples TRBV7-3 to TRBJ2-3, with 9 bases identical to TRBD1. Germline-derived CDR1 and CDR2 are SGHTA and FQGTGA. This CDR3 has 18 residues. The J segment lost 2 bases and the V segment lost 4 bases, leaving 13 bases of the junction unmatched. CDR3 region: CASSSPGQGTINTDTQYF. The CDR3 DNA is TGTGCCAGCAGCTCTCCGGGACAGGGTACCATTAACACAGATACGCAGTATTTT.

The chain carries TRBV28 and TRBJ1-2, with 8 bases aligning to TRBD1. Trimming at V came to 2 bases and at J to 5 bases, leaving 10 bases not matched to a gene. CDR1 is MDHEN and CDR2 is SYDVKM in the germline V gene. The CDR3 spans 16 residues. DNA for the CDR3: TGTGCCAGCAGTTTACAATCACCAGGGGGCCGGTATGGCTACACCTTC. Encoded protein: CASSLQSPGGRYGYTF.

The chain joins TRBV30 to TRBJ2-2; D is ambiguous. V lost 2 bases, J lost 6 bases, and 7 bases lay in between. From germline, CDR1 is GTSNPN and CDR2 SVGIG (reference sequence). This CDR3 is built from 12 residues. The CDR3 DNA follows: TGTGCCTGGAGTTTGGGCGCCGGGGAGCTGTTTTTT. Its protein product is CAWSLGAGELFF.

The chain combines TRBV2 with TRBJ2-7, with 9 bases identical to TRBD1. Germline lookup yields CDR1 SNHLY and CDR2 FYNNEI. Trimming took 7 bases from V and 9 from J; bases not matched to a gene: 13. The CDR3 length is 14 residues. This chain's CDR3 is CASTARQGGSSQYF. DNA for the CDR3: TGTGCCAGCACCGCACGACAGGGGGGCAGCTCGCAGTACTTC.

The chain combines TRBV10-1 with TRBJ1-4, with D tentatively TRBD1 (6 bases). With 2 bases removed from V and 11 bases from J, the gap between germline ends came to 15 bases. From germline, CDR1 is WNHNN and CDR2 SYGVQD (reference sequence). This CDR3 comprises 14 residues. In nucleotides, the CDR3 is TGCGCCAGCAGTGAGGGGACATCCGATAGGAAACTGTTTTTT. This sequence encodes CASSEGTSDRKLFF.